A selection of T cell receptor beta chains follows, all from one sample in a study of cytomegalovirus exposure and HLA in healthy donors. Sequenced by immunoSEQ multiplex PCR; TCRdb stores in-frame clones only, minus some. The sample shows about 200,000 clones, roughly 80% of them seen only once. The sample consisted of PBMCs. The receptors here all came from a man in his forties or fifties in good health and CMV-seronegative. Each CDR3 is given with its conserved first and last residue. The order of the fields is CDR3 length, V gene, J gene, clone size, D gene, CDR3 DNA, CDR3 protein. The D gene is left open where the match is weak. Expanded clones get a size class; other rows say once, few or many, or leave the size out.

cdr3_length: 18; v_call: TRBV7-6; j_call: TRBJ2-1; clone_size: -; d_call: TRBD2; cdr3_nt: TGTGCCAGCAGCTCAACACGGTCCGGGACTAGCTCCTACAATGAGCAGTTCTTC; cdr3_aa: CASSSTRSGTSSYNEQFF
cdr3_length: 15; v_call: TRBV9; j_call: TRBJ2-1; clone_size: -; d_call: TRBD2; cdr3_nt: TGTGCCAGCAGCGTAGGACTAGCGGGGAATAATGAGCAGTTCTTC; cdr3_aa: CASSVGLAGNNEQFF
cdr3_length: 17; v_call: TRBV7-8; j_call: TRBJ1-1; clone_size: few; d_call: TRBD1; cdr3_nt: TGTGCCAGCAGCTCCTACGGACAGGGGGCAGGTCAGACTGAAGCTTTCTTT; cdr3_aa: CASSSYGQGAGQTEAFF
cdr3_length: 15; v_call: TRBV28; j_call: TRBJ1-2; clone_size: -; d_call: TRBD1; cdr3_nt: TGTGCCAGCAGTACCTCGGACAGGGGCTCTGATGGCTACACCTTC; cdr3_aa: CASSTSDRGSDGYTF
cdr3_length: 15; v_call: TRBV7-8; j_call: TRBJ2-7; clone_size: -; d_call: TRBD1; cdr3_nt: TGTGCCAGCAGCTTACCCGGGACAGGGTCCTACGAGCAGTACTTC; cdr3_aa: CASSLPGTGSYEQYF
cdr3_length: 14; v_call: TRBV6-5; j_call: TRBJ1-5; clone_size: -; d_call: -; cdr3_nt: TGTGCCAGCAGTTCGGCGGGAAGCAATCAGCCCCAGCATTTT; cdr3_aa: CASSSAGSNQPQHF
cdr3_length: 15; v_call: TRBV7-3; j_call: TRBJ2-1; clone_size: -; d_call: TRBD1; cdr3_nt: TGTGCCAGCAGCGCAATGCCGGGACAGGCGAATGAGCAGTTCTTC; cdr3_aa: CASSAMPGQANEQFF
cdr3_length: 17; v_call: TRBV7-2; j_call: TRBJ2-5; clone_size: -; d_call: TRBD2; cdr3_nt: TGTGCCAGCAGCTACCAAGGACTAGCGGGAGGGCGGGAGACCCAGTACTTC; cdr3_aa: CASSYQGLAGGRETQYF
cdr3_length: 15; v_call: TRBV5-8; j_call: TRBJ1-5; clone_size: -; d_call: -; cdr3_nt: TGTGCCAGCAGCCGACGGGTTTATAGCAATCAGCCCCAGCATTTT; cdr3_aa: CASSRRVYSNQPQHF
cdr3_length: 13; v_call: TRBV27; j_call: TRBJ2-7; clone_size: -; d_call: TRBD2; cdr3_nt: TGTGCCAGCAGTCCGGGGGGGACCTACGAGCAGTACTTC; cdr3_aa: CASSPGGTYEQYF
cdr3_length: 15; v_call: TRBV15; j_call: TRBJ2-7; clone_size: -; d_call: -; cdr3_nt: TGTGCCACCAGCAGAGAGGGCAGGGGTAGGAACGAGCAGTACTTC; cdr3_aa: CATSREGRGRNEQYF
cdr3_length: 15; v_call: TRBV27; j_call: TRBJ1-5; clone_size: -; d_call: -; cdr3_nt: TGTGCCAGCAGTCCAGACAGGACTCGACAACAGCCCCAGCATTTT; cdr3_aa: CASSPDRTRQQPQHF
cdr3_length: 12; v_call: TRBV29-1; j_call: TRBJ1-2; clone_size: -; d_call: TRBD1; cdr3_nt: TGCAGCGCTACGACAGGGGTTCATGGCTACACCTTC; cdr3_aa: CSATTGVHGYTF
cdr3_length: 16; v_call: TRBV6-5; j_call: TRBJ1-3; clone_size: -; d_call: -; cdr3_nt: TGTGCCAGCAGTTACAGGCGGGCAGACTCTGGAAACACCATATATTTT; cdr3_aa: CASSYRRADSGNTIYF
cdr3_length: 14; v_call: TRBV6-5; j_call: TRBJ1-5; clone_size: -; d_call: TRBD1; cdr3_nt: TGTGCCAGCAGTTACGCACAGGGGAATCAGCCCCAGCATTTT; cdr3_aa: CASSYAQGNQPQHF
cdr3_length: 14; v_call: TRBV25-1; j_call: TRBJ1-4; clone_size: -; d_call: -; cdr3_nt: TGTGCCAGCAGCCGGACAGAGGGGATGGCAAAACTGTTTTTT; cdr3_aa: CASSRTEGMAKLFF
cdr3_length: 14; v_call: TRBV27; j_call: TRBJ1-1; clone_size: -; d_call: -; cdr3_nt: TGTGCCAGCAGTTTCCTGAGGCAGGGCACTGAAGCTTTCTTT; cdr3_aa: CASSFLRQGTEAFF
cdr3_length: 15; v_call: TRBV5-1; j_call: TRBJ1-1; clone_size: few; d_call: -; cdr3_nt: TGCGCCAGCAGCTTGGCCGTTCAGAGGGACACTGAAGCTTTCTTT; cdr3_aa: CASSLAVQRDTEAFF
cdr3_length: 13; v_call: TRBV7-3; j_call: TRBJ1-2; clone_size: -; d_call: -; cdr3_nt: TGTGCCAGCAGCCCGGGCGCGGGTTATGGCTACACCTTC; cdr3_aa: CASSPGAGYGYTF
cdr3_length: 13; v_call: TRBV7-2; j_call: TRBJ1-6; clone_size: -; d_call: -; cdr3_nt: TGTGCCAGCAGCTTAATCCAAAATTCACCCCTCCACTTT; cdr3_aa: CASSLIQNSPLHF
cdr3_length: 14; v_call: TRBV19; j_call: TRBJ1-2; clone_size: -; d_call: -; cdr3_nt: TGTGCCAGTAAGGGACAATCCGGCAGCTATGGCTACACCTTC; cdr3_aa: CASKGQSGSYGYTF
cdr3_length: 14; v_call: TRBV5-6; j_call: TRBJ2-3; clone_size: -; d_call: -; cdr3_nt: TGTGCCAGCAGCTTGGGAGCAGGTCTTAATACGCAGTATTTT; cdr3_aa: CASSLGAGLNTQYF
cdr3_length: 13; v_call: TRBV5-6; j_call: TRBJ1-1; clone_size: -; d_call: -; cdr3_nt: TGTGCCAGCAAGCTGCGGGGTAGGACTGAAGCTTTCTTT; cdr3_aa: CASKLRGRTEAFF
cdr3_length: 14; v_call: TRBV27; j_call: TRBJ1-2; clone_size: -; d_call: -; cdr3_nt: TGTGCCAGCAGCCTACAGGGTGGAAACTATGGCTACACCTTC; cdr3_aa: CASSLQGGNYGYTF
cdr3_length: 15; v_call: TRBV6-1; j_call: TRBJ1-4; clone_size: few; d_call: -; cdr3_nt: TGTGCCAGCAGTGAAGGCGGGGCTCTTAATGAAAAACTGTTTTTT; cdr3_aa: CASSEGGALNEKLFF
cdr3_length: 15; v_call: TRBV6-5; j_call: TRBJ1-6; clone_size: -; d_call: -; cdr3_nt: TGTGCCAGCAGTTACTCGAATGGCGGGCTTTCACCCCTCCACTTT; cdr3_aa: CASSYSNGGLSPLHF
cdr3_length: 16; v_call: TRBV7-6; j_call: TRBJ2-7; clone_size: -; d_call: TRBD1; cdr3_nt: TGTGCCAGCAGCCTAGGACAGGGGGCACCCCCTTACGAGCAGTACTTC; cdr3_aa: CASSLGQGAPPYEQYF
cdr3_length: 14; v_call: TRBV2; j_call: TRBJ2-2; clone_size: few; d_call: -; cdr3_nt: TGTGCCAGCATCCTGGACTGGAACACCGGGGAGCTGTTTTTT; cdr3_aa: CASILDWNTGELFF
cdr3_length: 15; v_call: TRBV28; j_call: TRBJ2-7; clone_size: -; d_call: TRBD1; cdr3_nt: TGTGCCAGCAGCCAGGGACAGGGGGGCTCCTACGAGCAGTACTTC; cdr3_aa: CASSQGQGGSYEQYF
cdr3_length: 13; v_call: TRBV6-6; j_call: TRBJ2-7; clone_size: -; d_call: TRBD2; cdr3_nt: TGTGCCACTAGTAGCGGGAGTGCCTACGAGCAGTACTTC; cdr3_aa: CATSSGSAYEQYF
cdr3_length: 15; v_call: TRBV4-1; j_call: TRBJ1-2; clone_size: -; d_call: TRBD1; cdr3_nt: TGCGCCAGCAGCTTCCCAGGGGGCCAGAACTATGGCTACACCTTC; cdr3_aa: CASSFPGGQNYGYTF
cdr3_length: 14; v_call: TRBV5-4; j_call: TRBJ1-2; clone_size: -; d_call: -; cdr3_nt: TGTGCCAGCAGCCCGGACAGAGGAAACTATGGCTACACCTTC; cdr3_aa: CASSPDRGNYGYTF
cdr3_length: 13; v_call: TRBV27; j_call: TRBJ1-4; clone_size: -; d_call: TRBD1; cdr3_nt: TGTGCCAGTGGGACAGGGGATAATGAAAAACTGTTTTTT; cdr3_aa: CASGTGDNEKLFF
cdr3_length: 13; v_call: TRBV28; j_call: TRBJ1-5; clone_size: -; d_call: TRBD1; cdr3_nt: TGTGCCAGCACCCCGGGACAGGAAAAGGTACAGCATTTT; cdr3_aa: CASTPGQEKVQHF
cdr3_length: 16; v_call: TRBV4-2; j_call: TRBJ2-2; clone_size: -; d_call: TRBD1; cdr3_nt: TGTGCCAGCAGCCCTATGGGGACAGGGGGCACCGGGGAGCTGTTTTTT; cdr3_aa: CASSPMGTGGTGELFF
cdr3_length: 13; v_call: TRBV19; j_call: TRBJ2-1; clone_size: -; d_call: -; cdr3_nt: TGTGCCAGTAGTATAGTGGGGGCGGGTGAGCAGTTCTTC; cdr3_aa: CASSIVGAGEQFF
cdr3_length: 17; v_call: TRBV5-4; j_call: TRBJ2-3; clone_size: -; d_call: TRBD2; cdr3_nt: TGTGCCAGCAGCTTGGGGCTAGCGGGGGGTCTGGCAGATACGCAGTATTTT; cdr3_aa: CASSLGLAGGLADTQYF
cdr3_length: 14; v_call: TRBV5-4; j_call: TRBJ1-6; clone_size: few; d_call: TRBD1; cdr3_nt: TGTGCCAGCAGCCCTGGACAGGGGAATTCACCCCTCCACTTT; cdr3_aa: CASSPGQGNSPLHF
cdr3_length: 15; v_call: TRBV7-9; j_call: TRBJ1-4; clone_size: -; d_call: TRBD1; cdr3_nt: TGTGCCAGCAGCCCAAGGGACAGGGATCAAGAAAAACTGTTTTTT; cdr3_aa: CASSPRDRDQEKLFF
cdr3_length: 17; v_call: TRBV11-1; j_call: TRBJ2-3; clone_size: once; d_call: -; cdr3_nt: TGTGCCAGCAGCCCAGCCCGTCCCGTCCGCGGGACAGATACGCAGTATTTT; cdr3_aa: CASSPARPVRGTDTQYF
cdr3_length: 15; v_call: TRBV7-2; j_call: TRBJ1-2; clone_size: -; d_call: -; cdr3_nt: TGTGCCAGCAGCTTAGCACCGGGACTGGGATATGGCTACACCTTC; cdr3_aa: CASSLAPGLGYGYTF
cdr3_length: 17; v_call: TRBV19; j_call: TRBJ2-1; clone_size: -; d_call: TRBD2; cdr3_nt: TGTGCCAGTAGTACGTCGACTCTAGCGGCCTTTTACAATGAGCAGTTCTTC; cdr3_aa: CASSTSTLAAFYNEQFF
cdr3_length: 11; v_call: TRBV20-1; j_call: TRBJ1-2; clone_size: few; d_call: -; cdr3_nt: TGCAGTCCGCAGATCGGGTTTGGCTACACCTTC; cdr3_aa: CSPQIGFGYTF
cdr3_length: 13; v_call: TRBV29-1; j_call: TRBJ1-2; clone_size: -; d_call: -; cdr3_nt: TGCAGCGTTGGTCAGGGTCCCTCCTATGGCTACACCTTC; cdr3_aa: CSVGQGPSYGYTF
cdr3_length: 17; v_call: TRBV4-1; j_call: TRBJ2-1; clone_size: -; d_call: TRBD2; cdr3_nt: TGCGCCAGCAGCCAAGTAAGCGGACTAGCGCTCGGGAATGAGCAGTTCTTC; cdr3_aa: CASSQVSGLALGNEQFF
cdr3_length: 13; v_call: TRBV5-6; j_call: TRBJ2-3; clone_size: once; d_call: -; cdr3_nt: TGTGCCAGCAGTTTACAGGGTTCAGATACGCAGTATTTT; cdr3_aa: CASSLQGSDTQYF
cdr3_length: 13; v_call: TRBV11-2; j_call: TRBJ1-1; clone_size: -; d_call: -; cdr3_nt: TGTGCCAGCAGCTTAGAGAGGAACACTGAAGCTTTCTTT; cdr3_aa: CASSLERNTEAFF
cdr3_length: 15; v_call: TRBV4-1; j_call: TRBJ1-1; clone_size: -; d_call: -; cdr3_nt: TGCGCCAGCAGCCAAGATGGAGGTCCGAACACTGAAGCTTTCTTT; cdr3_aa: CASSQDGGPNTEAFF
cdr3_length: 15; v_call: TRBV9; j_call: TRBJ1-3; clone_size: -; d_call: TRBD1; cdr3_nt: TGTGCCAGCAGCGCCTCCGGGACAGAGGGAAACACCATATATTTT; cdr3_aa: CASSASGTEGNTIYF
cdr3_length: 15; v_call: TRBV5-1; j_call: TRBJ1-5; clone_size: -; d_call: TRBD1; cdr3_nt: TGCGCCAGCAGCTTAGAAGGGACAGAATATCAGCCCCAGCATTTT; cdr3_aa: CASSLEGTEYQPQHF
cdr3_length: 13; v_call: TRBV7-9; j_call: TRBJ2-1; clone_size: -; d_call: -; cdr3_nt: TGTGCCAGCAGTGCCACAGAGTACAATGAGCAGTTCTTC; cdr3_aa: CASSATEYNEQFF
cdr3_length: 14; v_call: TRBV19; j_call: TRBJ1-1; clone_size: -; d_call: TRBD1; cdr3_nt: TGTGCCAGTAAGAGGCAGGGGGCGGCGGCTGAAGCTTTCTTT; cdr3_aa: CASKRQGAAAEAFF
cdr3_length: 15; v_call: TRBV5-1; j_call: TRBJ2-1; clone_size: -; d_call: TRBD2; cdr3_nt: TGCGCCAGCAGCGTTACTGGCGGGAGGAACGATGAGCAGTTCTTC; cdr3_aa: CASSVTGGRNDEQFF
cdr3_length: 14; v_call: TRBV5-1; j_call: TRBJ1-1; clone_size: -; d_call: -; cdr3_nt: TGCGCCAGCAGCTCCCGGACAGCGTACACTGAAGCTTTCTTT; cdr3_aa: CASSSRTAYTEAFF
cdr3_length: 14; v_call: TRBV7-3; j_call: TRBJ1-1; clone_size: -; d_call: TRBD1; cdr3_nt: TGTGCCAGCAGCCCGACAGGGTTAGGGACTGAAGCTTTCTTT; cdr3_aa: CASSPTGLGTEAFF
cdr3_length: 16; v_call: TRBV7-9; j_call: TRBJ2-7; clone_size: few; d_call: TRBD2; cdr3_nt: TGTGCCAGCAGCGGGACCACTAGCGGGTTATCCTACGAGCAGTACTTC; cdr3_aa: CASSGTTSGLSYEQYF
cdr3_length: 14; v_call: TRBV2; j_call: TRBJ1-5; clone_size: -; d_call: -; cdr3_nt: TGTGCCAGCAGTGAACTTACTATTAATCAGCCCCAGCATTTT; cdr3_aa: CASSELTINQPQHF